The rows below give T cell receptor beta chains drawn from one sample of a study of blood T cell repertoires in COVID-19. The protocol was immunoSEQ multiplex PCR, while the TCRdb copy is restricted to in-frame clones and leaves out a portion. Altogether some 530,000 clones are present, 80% to 90% being singletons, with the ten largest covering roughly 3.2%. Sequencing was performed on peripheral blood. These receptors were collected from a human donor in a cohort sampled during active COVID-19. The CDR3 runs from the conserved cysteine through the conserved F or W. The D gene is left open where the match is weak. The size field is filled for only some rows; it gives once, few, many or a size class.

-	15	-	TRBJ2-7	TRBV28	CASSLPSISNYEQYF	TGTGCCAGCAGTTTACCTAGCATCTCAAACTACGAGCAGTACTTC
-	15	-	TRBJ1-5	TRBV5-1	CASSLGTNPNQPQHF	TGCGCCAGCAGCTTGGGGACTAACCCTAATCAGCCCCAGCATTTT
few	13	-	TRBJ1-1	TRBV12-3/TRBV12-4	CASSFTRYTEAFF	TGTGCCAGCAGTTTTACAAGATACACTGAAGCTTTCTTT
-	13	-	TRBJ2-7	TRBV19	CASSRDKPYEQYF	TGTGCCAGTAGTCGGGACAAACCTTACGAGCAGTACTTC
-	16	-	TRBJ1-4	TRBV5-6	CASSLAVTATNEKLFF	TGTGCCAGCAGCTTGGCCGTGACAGCAACTAATGAAAAACTGTTTTTT
-	17	TRBD2	TRBJ2-1	TRBV27	CASSQRWTSGSIHEQFF	TGTGCCAGCAGTCAACGATGGACTAGCGGGAGTATCCATGAGCAGTTCTTC
-	17	TRBD1	TRBJ1-5	TRBV6-1	CASSEVGRGESNQPQHF	TGTGCCAGCAGTGAAGTGGGCAGGGGGGAAAGCAATCAGCCCCAGCATTTT
-	14	TRBD2	TRBJ2-7	TRBV11-1	CASSDRASGNEQYF	TGTGCCAGCAGCGATCGGGCTAGCGGGAACGAGCAGTACTTC
-	15	TRBD2	TRBJ2-1	TRBV3-1/TRBV3-2	CASSRLAGGYNEQFF	TGTGCCAGCAGCCGACTAGCGGGAGGCTACAATGAGCAGTTCTTC
-	16	-	TRBJ2-2	TRBV28	CASSIIAASNTGELFF	TGTGCCAGCAGTATAATAGCGGCCTCGAACACCGGGGAGCTGTTTTTT
-	16	TRBD2	TRBJ2-7	TRBV5-4	CASSLKLAPGPNEQYF	TGTGCCAGCAGCTTGAAACTAGCGCCAGGTCCCAACGAGCAGTACTTC
-	16	TRBD2	TRBJ2-5	TRBV7-3	CASSPGQLASGETQYF	TGTGCCAGCAGCCCCGGGCAACTAGCGTCTGGAGAGACCCAGTACTTC
-	17	TRBD1	TRBJ2-1	TRBV5-6	CASSGPQGVPSYNEQFF	TGTGCCAGCAGCGGCCCTCAGGGGGTCCCCTCCTACAATGAGCAGTTCTTC
-	14	-	TRBJ2-2	TRBV6-5	CASNIGLDTGELFF	TGTGCCAGCAATATAGGACTGGACACCGGGGAGCTGTTTTTT
-	18	TRBD2	TRBJ2-3	TRBV5-1	CASSSYPGLAGGTDTQYF	TGCGCCAGCAGCTCCTACCCGGGACTAGCGGGAGGGACAGATACGCAGTATTTT
-	18	TRBD2	TRBJ2-6	TRBV4-2	CASSQALADGSGANVLTF	TGTGCCAGCAGCCAAGCACTAGCGGACGGCTCTGGGGCCAACGTCCTGACTTTC
-	11	-	TRBJ2-1	TRBV27	CASSWANEQFF	TGTGCCAGCAGTTGGGCTAATGAGCAGTTCTTC
-	11	TRBD1	TRBJ1-2	TRBV14	CASRDRRGYTF	TGTGCCAGCAGGGACAGGCGCGGCTACACCTTC
-	10	TRBD1	TRBJ1-1	TRBV29-1	CSVDEGAHFF	TGCAGCGTTGATGAGGGGGCGCATTTCTTT
-	15	TRBD1	TRBJ2-7	TRBV6-2/TRBV6-3	CASSLGTGRFYEQYF	TGTGCCAGCAGTTTGGGGACAGGGCGTTTCTACGAGCAGTACTTC
-	15	-	TRBJ1-3	TRBV6-6	CASSFYDRPGNTIYF	TGTGCCAGCAGTTTTTATGACAGGCCCGGAAACACCATATATTTT
-	12	-	TRBJ1-2	TRBV29-1	CSARRNFDGYTF	TGCAGCGCCCGGCGGAATTTTGATGGCTACACCTTC
-	13	TRBD2	TRBJ2-1	TRBV29-1	CSGAGLAGGEQFF	TGCAGCGGGGCGGGCCTAGCGGGAGGTGAGCAGTTCTTC
-	15	-	TRBJ2-4	TRBV6-2/TRBV6-3	CASSYSQMAKNIQYF	TGTGCCAGCAGTTACAGTCAGATGGCCAAAAACATTCAGTACTTC
-	13	TRBD1	TRBJ2-5	TRBV29-1	CSVVGTGAETQYF	TGCAGCGTTGTGGGGACAGGTGCCGAGACCCAGTACTTC
-	14	-	TRBJ2-3	TRBV28	CASKWGELTDTQYF	TGTGCCAGTAAATGGGGGGAACTGACAGATACGCAGTATTTT
-	13	TRBD1	TRBJ2-7	TRBV12-5	CASGPQGLYEQYF	TGTGCTAGTGGACCACAGGGGCTCTACGAGCAGTACTTC
-	15	-	TRBJ2-7	TRBV5-1	CASSLSTAPTYEQYF	TGCGCCAGCAGCTTATCGACAGCGCCGACCTACGAGCAGTACTTC